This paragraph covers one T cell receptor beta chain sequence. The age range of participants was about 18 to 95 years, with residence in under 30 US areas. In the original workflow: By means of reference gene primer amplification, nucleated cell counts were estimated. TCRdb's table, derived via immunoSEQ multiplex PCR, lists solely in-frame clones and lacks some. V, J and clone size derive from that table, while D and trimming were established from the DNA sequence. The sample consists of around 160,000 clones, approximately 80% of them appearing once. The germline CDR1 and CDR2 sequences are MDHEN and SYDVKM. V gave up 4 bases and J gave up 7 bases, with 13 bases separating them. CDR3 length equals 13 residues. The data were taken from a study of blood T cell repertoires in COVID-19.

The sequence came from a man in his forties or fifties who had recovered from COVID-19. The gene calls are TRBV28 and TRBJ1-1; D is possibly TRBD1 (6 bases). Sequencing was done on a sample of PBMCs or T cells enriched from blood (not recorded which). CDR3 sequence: CASSSDRMSEAFF. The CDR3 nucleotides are TGTGCCAGCAGTTCCGACAGGATGAGTGAAGCTTTCTTT.